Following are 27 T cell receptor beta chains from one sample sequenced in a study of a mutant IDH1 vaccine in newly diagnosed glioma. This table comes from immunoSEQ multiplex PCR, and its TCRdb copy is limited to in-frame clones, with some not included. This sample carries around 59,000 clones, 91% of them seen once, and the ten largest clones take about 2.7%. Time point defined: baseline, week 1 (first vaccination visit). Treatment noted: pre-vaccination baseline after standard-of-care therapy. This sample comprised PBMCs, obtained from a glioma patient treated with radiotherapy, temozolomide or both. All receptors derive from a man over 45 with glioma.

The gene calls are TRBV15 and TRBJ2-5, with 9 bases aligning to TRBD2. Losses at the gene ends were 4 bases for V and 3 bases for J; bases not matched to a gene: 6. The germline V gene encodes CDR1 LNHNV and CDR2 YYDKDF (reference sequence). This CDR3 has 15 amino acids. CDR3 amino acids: CATSNRRGGKETQYF. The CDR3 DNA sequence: TGTGCCACCAGCAACAGGCGGGGGGGGAAAGAGACCCAGTACTTC.

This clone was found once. The CDR3 protein is CASSLAGADTDTQYF. Here the CDR3 DNA reads TGTGCCAGCAGCCTAGCGGGGGCCGACACAGATACGCAGTATTTT. The rearrangement joins TRBV28 to TRBJ2-3; TRBD2 matches 10 bases. The CDR3 extends over 15 amino acids. Germline V lookup: CDR1 MDHEN, CDR2 SYDVKM. J was trimmed by 2 bases and V by 6 bases; bases with no gene match: 5. Supplemented by reference TRBV28 and TRBJ2-3, the full variable domain reads DVKVTQSSRYLVKRTGEKVFLECVQDMDHENMFWYRQDPGLGLRLIYFSYDVKMKEKGDIPEGYSVSREKKERFSLILESASTNQTSMYLCASSLAGADTDTQYFGPGTRLTVL.

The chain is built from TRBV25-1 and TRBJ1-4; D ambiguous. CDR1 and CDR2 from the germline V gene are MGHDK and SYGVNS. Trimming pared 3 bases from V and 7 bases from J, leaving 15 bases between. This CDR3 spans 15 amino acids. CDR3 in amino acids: CASSDPRTLGEKLFF. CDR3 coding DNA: TGTGCCAGCAGTGATCCCCGGACTTTGGGTGAAAAACTGTTTTTT. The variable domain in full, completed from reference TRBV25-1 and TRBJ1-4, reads EADIYQTPRYLVIGTGKKITLECSQTMGHDKMYWYQQDPGMELHLIHYSYGVNSTEKGDLSSESTVSRIRTEHFPLTLESARPSHTSQYLCASSDPRTLGEKLFFGSGTQLSVL.

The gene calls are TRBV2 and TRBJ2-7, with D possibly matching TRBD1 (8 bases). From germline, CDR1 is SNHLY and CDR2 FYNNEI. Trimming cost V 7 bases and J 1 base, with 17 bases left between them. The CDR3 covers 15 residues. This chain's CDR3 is CASNNPQGGSYEQYF. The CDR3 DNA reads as TGTGCCAGCAACAATCCACAGGGGGGGTCCTACGAGCAGTACTTC.

CDR3 sequence (DNA): TGTGCCAGCAGGGGCGGTAGCTCCTACGAGCAGTACTTC. Its translation: CASRGGSSYEQYF. V usage is TRBV27 and J usage is TRBJ2-7; D call uncertain. The germline CDR1 and CDR2 sequences are MNHEY and SMNVEV (reference sequence). Between the trimmed V and J ends, which lost 6 bases and 0 bases, there was a span of 9 bases. This CDR3 has 13 residues.

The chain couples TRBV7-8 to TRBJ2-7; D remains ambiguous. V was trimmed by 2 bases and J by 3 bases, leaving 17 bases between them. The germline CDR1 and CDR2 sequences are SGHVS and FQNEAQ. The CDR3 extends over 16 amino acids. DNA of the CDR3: TGTGCCAGCAGCTTAAGTCGCCGGGCCGATCTCTACGAGCAGTACTTC. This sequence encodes CASSLSRRADLYEQYF. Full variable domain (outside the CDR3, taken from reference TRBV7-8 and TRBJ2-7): GAGVSQSPRYKVAKRGQDVALRCDPISGHVSLFWYQQALGQGPEFLTYFQNEAQLDKSGLPSDRFFAERPEGSVSTLKIQRTQQEDSAVYLCASSLSRRADLYEQYFGPGTRLTVT.

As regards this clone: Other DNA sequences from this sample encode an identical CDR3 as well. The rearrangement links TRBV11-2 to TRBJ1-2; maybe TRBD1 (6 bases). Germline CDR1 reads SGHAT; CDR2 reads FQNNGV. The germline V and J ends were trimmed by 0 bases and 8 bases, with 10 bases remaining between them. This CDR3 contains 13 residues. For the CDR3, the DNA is TGTGCCAGCAGCTTAGAGGGGGCGCGGGGCTACACCTTC. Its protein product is CASSLEGARGYTF.

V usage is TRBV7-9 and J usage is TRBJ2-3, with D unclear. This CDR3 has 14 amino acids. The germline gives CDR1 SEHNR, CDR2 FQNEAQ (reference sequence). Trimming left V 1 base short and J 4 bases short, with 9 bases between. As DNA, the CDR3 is TGTGCCAGCAGCTTAGTAGGGTACGCAGATACGCAGTATTTT. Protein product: CASSLVGYADTQYF. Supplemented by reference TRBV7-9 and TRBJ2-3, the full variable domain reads DTGVSQNPRHKITKRGQNVTFRCDPISEHNRLYWYRQTLGQGPEFLTYFQNEAQLEKSRLLSDRFSAERPKGSFSTLEIQRTEQGDSAMYLCASSLVGYADTQYFGPGTRLTVL.

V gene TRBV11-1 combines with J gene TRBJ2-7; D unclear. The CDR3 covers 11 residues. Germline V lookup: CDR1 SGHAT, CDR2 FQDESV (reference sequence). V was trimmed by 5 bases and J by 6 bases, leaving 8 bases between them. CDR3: CASSVGFEQYF. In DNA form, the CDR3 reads TGTGCCAGCAGCGTTGGATTCGAGCAGTACTTC.

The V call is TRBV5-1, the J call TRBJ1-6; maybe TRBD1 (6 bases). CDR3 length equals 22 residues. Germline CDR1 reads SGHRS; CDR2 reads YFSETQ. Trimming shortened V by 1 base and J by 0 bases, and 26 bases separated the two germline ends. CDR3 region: CASSLQSPIRGPHSSYNSPLHF. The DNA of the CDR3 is TGCGCCAGCAGCTTGCAGTCACCGATCAGGGGCCCTCATAGCTCCTATAATTCACCCCTCCACTTT.

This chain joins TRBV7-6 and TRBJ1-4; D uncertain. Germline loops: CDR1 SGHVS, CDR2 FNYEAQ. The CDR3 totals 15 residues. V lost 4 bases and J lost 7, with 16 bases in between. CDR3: CASSSRRPWGEKLFF. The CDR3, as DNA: TGTGCCAGCAGCTCTCGACGGCCCTGGGGTGAAAAACTGTTTTTT.

CDR3 sequence reads: CASSQDWAGLYGYTF. The CDR3 DNA reads TGTGCCAGCAGCCAAGATTGGGCAGGACTCTATGGCTACACCTTC. The gene calls are TRBV14 and TRBJ1-2, with no clear D. V dropped 0 bases and J dropped 4 bases, with 12 bases sitting between them. The CDR3 consists of 15 residues. The germline gives CDR1 SGHDN, CDR2 FVKESK. The full variable domain, rest sourced from reference TRBV14 and TRBJ1-2, is EAGVTQFPSHSVIEKGQTVTLRCDPISGHDNLYWYRRVMGKEIKFLLHFVKESKQDESGMPNNRFLAERTGGTYSTLKVQPAELEDSGVYFCASSQDWAGLYGYTFGSGTRLTVV.

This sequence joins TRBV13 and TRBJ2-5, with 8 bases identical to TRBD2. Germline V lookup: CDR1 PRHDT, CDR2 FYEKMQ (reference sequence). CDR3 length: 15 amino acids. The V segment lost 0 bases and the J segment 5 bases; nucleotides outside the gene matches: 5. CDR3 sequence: CASSLGRTSRETQYF. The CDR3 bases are TGTGCCAGCAGCTTAGGCCGGACTAGCCGGGAGACCCAGTACTTC. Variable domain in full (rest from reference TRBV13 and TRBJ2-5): AAGVIQSPRHLIKEKRETATLKCYPIPRHDTVYWYQQGPGQDPQFLISFYEKMQSDKGSIPDRFSAQQFSDYHSELNMSSLELGDSALYFCASSLGRTSRETQYFGPGTRLLVL.

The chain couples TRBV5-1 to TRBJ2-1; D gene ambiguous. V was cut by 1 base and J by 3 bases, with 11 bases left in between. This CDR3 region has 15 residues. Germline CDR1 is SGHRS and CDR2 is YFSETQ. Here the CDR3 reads CASSLPHPYYNEQFF. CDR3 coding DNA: TGCGCCAGCAGCTTGCCCCACCCCTACTACAATGAGCAGTTCTTC.

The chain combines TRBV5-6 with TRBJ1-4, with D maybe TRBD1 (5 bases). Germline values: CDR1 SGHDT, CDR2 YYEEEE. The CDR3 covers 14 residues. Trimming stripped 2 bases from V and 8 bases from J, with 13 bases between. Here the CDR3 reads CASSFWDGGEKLFF. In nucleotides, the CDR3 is TGTGCCAGCAGCTTTTGGGACGGGGGGGAAAAACTGTTTTTT.

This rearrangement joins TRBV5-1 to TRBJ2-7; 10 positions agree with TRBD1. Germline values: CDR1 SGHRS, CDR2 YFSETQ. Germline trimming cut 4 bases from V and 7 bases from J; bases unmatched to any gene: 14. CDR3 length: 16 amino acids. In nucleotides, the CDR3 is TGCGCCAGCAGCCCCTCCGGGACAGGGGTAATTCGGGAGCAGTACTTC. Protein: CASSPSGTGVIREQYF.

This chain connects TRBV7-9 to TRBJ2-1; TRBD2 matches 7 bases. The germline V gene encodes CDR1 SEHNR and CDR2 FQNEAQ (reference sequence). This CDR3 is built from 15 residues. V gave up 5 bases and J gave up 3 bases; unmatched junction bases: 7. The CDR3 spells CASSPRTSDYNEQFF. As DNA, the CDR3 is TGTGCCAGCAGCCCACGCACTAGCGACTACAATGAGCAGTTCTTC.

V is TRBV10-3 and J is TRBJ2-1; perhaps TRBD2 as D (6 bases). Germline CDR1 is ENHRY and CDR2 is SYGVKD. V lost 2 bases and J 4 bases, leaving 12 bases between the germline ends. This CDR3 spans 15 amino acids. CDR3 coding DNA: TGTGCCATCAGTGAGACTAGCCGCCCATACAATGAGCAGTTCTTC. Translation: CAISETSRPYNEQFF.

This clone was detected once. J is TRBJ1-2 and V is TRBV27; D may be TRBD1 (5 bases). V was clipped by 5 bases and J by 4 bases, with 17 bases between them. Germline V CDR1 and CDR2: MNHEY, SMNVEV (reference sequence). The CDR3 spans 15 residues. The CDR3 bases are TGTGCCAGCAGTCGGAGCACAGGTCGGATCTATGGCTACACCTTC. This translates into CASSRSTGRIYGYTF.

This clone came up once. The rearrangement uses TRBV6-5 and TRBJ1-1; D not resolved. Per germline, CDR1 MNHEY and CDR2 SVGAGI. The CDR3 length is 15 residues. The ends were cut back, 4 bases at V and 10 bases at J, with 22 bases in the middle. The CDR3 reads CASSSADGPRRVAFF. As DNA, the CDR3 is TGTGCCAGCAGTTCAGCGGACGGCCCTCGTAGGGTAGCTTTCTTT.

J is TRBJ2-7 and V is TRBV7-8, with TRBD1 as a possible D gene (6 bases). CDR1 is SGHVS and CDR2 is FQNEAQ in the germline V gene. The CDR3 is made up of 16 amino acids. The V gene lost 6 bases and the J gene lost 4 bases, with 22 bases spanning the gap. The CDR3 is CASSLMTRQVLYEQYF. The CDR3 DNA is TGTGCCAGCAGTTTAATGACCCGACAGGTTCTTTACGAGCAGTACTTC.

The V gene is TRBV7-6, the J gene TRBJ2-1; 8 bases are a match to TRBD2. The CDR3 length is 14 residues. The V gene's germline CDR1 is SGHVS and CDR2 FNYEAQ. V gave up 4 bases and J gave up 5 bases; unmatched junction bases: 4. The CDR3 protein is CASSSGTSNNEQFF. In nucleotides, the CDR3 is TGTGCCAGCAGCTCCGGGACTAGTAACAATGAGCAGTTCTTC.

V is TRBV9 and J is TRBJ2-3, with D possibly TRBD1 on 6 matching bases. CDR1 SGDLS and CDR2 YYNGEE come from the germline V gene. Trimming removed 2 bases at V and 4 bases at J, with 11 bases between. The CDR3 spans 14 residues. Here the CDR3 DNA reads TGTGCCAGCAGCGTTCGTCAGGGGCCAGATACGCAGTATTTT. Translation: CASSVRQGPDTQYF.

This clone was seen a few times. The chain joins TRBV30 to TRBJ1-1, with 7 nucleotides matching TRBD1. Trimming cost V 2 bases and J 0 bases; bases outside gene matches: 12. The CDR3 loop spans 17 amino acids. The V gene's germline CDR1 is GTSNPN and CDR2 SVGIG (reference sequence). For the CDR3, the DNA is TGTGCCTGGAGTCCTAAGGCAGGGGGAGGATTGAACACTGAAGCTTTCTTT. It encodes CAWSPKAGGGLNTEAFF.

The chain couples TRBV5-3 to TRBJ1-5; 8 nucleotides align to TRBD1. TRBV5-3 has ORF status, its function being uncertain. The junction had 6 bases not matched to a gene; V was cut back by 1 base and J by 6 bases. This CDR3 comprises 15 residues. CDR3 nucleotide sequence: TGTGCCAGAAGCTTGCGACAGGGGCAGAGTCAGCCCCAGCATTTT. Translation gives CARSLRQGQSQPQHF.

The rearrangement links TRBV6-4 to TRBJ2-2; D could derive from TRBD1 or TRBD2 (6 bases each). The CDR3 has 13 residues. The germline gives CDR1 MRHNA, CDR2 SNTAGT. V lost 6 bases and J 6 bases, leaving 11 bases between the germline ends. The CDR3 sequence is CASRARGAGELFF. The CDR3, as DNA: TGTGCCAGCAGAGCGAGGGGGGCCGGGGAGCTGTTTTTT.

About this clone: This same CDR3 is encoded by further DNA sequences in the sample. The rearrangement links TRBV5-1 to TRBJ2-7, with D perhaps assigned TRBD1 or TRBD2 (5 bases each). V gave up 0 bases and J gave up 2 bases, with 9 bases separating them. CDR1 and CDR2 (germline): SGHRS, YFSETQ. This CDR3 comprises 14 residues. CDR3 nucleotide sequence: TGCGCCAGCAGCTTGGGGCAGGGAGCCTACGAGCAGTACTTC. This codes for CASSLGQGAYEQYF. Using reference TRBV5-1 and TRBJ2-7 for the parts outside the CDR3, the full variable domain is KAGVTQTPRYLIKTRGQQVTLSCSPISGHRSVSWYQQTPGQGLQFLFEYFSETQRNKGNFPGRFSGRQFSNSRSEMNVSTLELGDSALYLCASSLGQGAYEQYFGPGTRLTVT.